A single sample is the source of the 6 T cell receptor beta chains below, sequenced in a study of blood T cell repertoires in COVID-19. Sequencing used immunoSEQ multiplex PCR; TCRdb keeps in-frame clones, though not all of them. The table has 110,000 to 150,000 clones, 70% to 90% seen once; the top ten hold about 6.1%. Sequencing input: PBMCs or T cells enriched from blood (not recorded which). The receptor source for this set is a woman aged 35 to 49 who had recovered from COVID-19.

The CDR3 protein is CASIFNLRGTEAFF. The CDR3 DNA is TGTGCCAGCATCTTTAATCTGCGTGGCACTGAAGCTTTCTTT. This rearrangement joins TRBV7-9 to TRBJ1-1; D call uncertain. The CDR3 spans 14 residues. Trimming took 7 bases from V and 4 from J, leaving 16 bases between them. CDR1 and CDR2 from the germline V gene are SEHNR and FQNEAQ (reference sequence).

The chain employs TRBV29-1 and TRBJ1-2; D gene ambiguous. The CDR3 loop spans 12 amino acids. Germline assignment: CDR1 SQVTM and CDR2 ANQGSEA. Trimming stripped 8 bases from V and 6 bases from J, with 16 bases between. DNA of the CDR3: TGCAGCACTCAAGGACTGAGGGATGGCTACACCTTC. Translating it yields CSTQGLRDGYTF. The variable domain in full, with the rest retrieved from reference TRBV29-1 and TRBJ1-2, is SAVISQKPSRDICQRGTSLTIQCQVDSQVTMMFWYRQQPGQSLTLIATANQGSEATYESGFVIDKFPISRPNLTFSTLTVSNMSPEDSSIYLCSTQGLRDGYTFGSGTRLTVV.

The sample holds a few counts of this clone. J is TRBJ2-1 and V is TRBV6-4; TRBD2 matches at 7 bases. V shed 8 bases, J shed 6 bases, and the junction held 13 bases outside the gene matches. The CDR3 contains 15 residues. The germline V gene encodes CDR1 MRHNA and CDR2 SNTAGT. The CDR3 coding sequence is TGTGCCAGCGCCGCGGATGCTAGCGGACCCAATGAGCAGTTCTTC. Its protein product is CASAADASGPNEQFF.

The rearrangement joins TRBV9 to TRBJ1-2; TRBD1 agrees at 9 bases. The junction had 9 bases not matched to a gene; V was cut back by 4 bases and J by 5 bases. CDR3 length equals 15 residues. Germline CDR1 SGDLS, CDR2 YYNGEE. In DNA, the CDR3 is TGTGCCAGCAGCCCCGGGAACAGGGGGCATTATGGCTACACCTTC. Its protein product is CASSPGNRGHYGYTF.

The CDR3 region has the DNA TGCGCCAGCAGCCAAAGCATTCCGAGGCTCGGGGATGGCTACACCTTC. Its translation: CASSQSIPRLGDGYTF. This chain connects TRBV4-1 to TRBJ1-2; no reliable D call. Trimming left V 2 bases short and J 6 bases short, with 19 bases between. CDR3 length equals 16 residues. The V gene's germline CDR1 is MGHRA and CDR2 YSYEKL.

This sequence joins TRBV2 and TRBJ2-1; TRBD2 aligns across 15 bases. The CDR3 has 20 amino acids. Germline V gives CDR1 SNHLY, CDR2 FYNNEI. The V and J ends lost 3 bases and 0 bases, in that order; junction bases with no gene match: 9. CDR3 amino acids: CASSEIGTSGGPSSYNEQFF. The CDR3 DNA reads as TGTGCCAGCAGTGAGATAGGGACTAGCGGGGGGCCGAGCTCCTACAATGAGCAGTTCTTC.